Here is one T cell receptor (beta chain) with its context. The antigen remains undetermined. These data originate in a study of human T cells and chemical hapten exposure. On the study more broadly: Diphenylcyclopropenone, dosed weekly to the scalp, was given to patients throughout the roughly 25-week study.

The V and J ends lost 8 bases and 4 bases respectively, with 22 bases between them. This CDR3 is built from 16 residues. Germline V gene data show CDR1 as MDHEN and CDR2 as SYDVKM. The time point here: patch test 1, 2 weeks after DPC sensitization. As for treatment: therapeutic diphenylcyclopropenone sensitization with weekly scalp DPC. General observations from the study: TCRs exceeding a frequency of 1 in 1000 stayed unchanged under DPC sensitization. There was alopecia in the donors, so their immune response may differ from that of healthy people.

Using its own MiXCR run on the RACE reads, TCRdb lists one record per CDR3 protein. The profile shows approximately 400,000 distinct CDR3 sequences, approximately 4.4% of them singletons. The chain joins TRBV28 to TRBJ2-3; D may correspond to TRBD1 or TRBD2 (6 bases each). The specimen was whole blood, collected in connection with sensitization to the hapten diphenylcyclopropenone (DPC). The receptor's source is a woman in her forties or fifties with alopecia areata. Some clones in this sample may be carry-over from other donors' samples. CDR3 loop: CASSRGVAPGADTQYF. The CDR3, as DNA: TGTGCCAGCTCGAGGGGGGTAGCGCCAGGGGCAGATACGCAGTATTTT.